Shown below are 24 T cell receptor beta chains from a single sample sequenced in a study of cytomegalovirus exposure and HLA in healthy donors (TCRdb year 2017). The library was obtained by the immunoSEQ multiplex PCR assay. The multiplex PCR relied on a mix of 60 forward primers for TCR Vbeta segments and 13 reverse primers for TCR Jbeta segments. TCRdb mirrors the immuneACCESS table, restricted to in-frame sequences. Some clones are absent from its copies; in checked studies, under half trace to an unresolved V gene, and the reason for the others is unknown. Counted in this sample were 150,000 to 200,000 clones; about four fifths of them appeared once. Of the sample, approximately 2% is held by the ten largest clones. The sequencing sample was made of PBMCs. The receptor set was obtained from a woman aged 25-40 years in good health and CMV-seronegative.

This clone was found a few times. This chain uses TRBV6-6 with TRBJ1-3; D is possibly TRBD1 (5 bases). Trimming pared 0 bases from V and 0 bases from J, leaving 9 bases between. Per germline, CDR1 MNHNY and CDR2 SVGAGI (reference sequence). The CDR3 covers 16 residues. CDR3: CASSYSGALSGNTIYF. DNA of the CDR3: TGTGCCAGCAGTTACTCAGGGGCGCTCTCTGGAAACACCATATATTTT.

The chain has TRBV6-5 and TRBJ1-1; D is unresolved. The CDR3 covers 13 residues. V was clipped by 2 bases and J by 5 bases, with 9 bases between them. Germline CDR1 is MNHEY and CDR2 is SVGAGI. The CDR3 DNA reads TGTGCCAGCAGTTACAGAGGTTATACTGAAGCTTTCTTT. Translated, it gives CASSYRGYTEAFF.

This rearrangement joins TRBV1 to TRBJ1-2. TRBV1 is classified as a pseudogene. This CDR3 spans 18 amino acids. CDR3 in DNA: TGCACCAGCAGCCAAGAGCTTATCGGGGTAGAAGGTAACTATGGCTACACCTTC. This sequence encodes CTSSQELIGVEGNYGYTF.

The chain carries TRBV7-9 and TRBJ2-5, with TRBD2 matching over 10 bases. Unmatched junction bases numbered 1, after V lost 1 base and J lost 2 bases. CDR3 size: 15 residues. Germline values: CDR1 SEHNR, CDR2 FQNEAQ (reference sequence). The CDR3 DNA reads TGTGCCAGCAGCTTAGAAGCGGGAGGGCAAGAGACCCAGTACTTC. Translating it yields CASSLEAGGQETQYF.

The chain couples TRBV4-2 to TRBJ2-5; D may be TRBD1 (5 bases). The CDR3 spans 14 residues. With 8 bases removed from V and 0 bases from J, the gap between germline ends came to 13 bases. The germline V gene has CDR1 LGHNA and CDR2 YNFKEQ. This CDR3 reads CASSAGLYQETQYF. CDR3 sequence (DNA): TGTGCCAGCTCCGCAGGGCTTTACCAAGAGACCCAGTACTTC.

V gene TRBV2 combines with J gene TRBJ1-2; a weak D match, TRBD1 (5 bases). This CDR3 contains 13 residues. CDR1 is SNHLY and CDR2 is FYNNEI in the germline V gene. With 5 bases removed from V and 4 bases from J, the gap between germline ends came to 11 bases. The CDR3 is CASSTGGVYGYTF. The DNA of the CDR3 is TGTGCCAGCAGTACCGGGGGAGTCTATGGCTACACCTTC.

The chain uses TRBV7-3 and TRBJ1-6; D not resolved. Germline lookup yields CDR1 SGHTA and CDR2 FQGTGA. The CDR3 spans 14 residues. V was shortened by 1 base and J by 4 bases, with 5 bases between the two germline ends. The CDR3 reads CASSLSQYNSPLHF. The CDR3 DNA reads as TGTGCCAGCAGCTTAAGCCAGTATAATTCACCCCTCCACTTT.

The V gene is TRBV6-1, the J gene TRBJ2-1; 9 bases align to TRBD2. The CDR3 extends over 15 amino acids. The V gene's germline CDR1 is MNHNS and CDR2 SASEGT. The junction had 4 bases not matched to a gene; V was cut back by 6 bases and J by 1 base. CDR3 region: CASRERGVSYNEQFF. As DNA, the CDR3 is TGTGCCAGCAGGGAGCGGGGGGTATCCTACAATGAGCAGTTCTTC.

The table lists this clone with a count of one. The CDR3 reads CSVQGSAGGHWSDTQYF. DNA for the CDR3: TGCAGCGTTCAGGGGTCCGCGGGGGGGCATTGGTCAGATACGCAGTATTTT. The chain recombines TRBV29-1 with TRBJ2-3; 9 nucleotides agree with TRBD2. The CDR3 is made up of 17 amino acids. Per germline, CDR1 SQVTM and CDR2 ANQGSEA. V shed 5 bases, J shed 4 bases, and the junction held 16 bases outside the gene matches.

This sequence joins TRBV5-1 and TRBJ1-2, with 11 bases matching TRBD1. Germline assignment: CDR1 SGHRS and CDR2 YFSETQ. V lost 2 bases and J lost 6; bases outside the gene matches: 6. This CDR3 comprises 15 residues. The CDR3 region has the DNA TGCGCCAGCAGCTTCACCGGGACAGGGGGTCATGGCTACACCTTC. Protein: CASSFTGTGGHGYTF.

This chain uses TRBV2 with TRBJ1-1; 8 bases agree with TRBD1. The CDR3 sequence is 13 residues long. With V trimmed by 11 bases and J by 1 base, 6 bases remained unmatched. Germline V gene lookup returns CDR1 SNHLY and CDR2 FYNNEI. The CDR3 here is CAGTGQGNTEAFF. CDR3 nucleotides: TGTGCCGGAACCGGACAGGGGAACACTGAAGCTTTCTTT.

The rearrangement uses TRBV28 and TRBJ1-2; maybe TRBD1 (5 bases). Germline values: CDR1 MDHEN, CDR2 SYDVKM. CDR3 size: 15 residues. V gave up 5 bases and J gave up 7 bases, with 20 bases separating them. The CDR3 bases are TGTGCCAGCAGTACTGACCTGGGGGGATGGAGTGGCTACACCTTC. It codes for CASSTDLGGWSGYTF.

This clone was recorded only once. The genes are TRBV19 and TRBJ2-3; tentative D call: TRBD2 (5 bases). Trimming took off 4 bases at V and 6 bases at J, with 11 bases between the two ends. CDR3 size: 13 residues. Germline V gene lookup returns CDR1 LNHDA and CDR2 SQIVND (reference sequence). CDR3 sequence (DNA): TGTGCCAGTAGTACGGGATCAGCGGATACGCAGTATTTT. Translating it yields CASSTGSADTQYF.

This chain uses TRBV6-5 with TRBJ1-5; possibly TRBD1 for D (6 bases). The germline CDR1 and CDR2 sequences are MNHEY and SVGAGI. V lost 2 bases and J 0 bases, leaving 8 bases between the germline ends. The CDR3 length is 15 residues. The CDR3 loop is CASSYGQHSNQPQHF. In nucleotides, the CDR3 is TGTGCCAGCAGTTACGGACAGCATAGCAATCAGCCCCAGCATTTT.

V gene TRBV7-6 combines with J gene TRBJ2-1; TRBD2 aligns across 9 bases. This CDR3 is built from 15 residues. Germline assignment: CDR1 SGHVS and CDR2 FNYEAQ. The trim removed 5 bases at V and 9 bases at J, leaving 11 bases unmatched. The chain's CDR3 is CASSAGGPVGGEQFF. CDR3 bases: TGTGCCAGCAGCGCGGGGGGGCCGGTAGGGGGTGAGCAGTTCTTC.

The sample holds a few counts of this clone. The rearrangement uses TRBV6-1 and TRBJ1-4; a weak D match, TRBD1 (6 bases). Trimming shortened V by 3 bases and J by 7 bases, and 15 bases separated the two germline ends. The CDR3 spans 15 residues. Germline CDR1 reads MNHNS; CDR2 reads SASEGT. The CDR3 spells CASSDLWGLGEKLFF. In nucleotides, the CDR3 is TGTGCCAGCAGTGACTTGTGGGGGCTGGGTGAAAAACTGTTTTTT.

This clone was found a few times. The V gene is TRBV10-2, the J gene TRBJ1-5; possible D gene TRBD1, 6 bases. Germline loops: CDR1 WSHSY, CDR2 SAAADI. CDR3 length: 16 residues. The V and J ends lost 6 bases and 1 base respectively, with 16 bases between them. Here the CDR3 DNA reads TGCGCCAGCAGGGGGGCCAGTTTGGGGAGCAATCAGCCCCAGCATTTT. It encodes CASRGASLGSNQPQHF.

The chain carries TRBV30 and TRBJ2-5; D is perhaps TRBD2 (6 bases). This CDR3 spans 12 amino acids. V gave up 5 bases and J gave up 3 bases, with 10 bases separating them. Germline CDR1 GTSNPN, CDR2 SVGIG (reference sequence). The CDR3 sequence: CAWGPSEETQYF. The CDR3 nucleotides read TGTGCCTGGGGCCCTAGCGAAGAGACCCAGTACTTC.

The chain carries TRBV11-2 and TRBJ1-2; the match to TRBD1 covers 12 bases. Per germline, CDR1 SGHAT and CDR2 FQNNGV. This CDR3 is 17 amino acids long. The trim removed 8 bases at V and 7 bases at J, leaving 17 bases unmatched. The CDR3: CASHPNPGTGGAGGYTF. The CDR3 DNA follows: TGTGCCAGCCACCCGAATCCCGGGACAGGGGGCGCAGGTGGCTACACCTTC.

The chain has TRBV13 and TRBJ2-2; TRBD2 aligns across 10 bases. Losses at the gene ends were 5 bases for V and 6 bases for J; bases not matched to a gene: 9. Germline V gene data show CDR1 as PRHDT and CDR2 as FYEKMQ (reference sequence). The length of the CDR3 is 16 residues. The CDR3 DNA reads TGTGCCAGCAGCCCACGTTGGAGCGGGGGGGCCGGGGAGCTGTTTTTT. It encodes CASSPRWSGGAGELFF.

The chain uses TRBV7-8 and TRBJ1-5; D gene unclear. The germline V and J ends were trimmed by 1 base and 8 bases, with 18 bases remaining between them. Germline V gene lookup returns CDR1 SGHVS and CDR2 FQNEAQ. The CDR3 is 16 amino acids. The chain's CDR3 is CASSLGSGGPTEPQHF. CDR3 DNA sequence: TGTGCCAGCAGCTTAGGTTCTGGCGGCCCTACCGAGCCCCAGCATTTT.

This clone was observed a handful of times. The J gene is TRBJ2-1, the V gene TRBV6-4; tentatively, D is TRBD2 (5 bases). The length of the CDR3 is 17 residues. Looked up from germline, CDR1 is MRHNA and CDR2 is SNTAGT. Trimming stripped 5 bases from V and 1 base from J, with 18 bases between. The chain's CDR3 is CASSPSELPGSYNEQFF. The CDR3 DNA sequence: TGTGCCAGCAGTCCCTCGGAACTCCCGGGGTCCTACAATGAGCAGTTCTTC.

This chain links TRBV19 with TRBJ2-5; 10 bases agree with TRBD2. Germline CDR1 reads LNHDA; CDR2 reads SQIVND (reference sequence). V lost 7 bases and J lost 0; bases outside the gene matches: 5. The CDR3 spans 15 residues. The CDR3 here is CASKIAGGHQETQYF. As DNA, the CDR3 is TGTGCCAGTAAAATAGCGGGGGGTCACCAAGAGACCCAGTACTTC. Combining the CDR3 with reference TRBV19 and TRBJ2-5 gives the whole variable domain DGGITQSPKYLFRKEGQNVTLSCEQNLNHDAMYWYRQDPGQGLRLIYYSQIVNDFQKGDIAEGYSVSREKKESFPLTVTSAQKNPTAFYLCASKIAGGHQETQYFGPGTRLLVL.

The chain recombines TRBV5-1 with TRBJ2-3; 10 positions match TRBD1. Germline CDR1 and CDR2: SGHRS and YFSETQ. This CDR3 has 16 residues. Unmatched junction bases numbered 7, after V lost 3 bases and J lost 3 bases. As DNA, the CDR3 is TGCGCCAGCAGCTGGGGGGACAGGGGTGGTACAGATACGCAGTATTTT. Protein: CASSWGDRGGTDTQYF.